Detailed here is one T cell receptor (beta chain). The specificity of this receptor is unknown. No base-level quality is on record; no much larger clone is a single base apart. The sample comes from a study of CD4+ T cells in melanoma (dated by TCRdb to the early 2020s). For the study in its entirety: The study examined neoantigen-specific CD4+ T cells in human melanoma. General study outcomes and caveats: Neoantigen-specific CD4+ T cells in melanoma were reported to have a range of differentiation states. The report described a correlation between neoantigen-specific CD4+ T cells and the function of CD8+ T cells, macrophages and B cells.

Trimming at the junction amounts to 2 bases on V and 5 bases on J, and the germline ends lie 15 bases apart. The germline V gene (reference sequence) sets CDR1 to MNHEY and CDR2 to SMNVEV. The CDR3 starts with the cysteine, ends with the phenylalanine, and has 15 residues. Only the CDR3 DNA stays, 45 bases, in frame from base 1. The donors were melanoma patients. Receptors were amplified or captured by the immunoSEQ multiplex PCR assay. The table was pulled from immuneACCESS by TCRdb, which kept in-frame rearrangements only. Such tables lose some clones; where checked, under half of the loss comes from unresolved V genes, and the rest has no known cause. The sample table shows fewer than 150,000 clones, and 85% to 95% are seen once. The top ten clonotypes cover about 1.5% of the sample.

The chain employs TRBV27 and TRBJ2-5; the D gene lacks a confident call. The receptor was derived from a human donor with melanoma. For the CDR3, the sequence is CASSLLLGARETQYF. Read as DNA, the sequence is TGTGCCAGCAGTTTACTTCTCGGTGCTCGGGAGACCCAGTACTTC.